This is a list of T cell receptor beta chains from one sample in a study of blood T cells in healthy people across ages. TCRdb reprocessed the 5' RACE reads with MiXCR, giving one entry per CDR3 protein. The table shows 650,000 to 700,000 distinct CDR3 sequences, with roughly half occurring only once. Sequencing was performed on blood. The receptors were gathered from a woman older than 75 in good health. Each CDR3 is given with its conserved first and last residue. The D gene is left open where the match is weak. Expanded clones are given a class, and other clones once, few, many or no size at all.

clone_size j_call d_call v_call cdr3_nt cdr3_aa
. TRBJ2-5 TRBD2 TRBV7-6 TGTGCCAGCAGCTTAGCGGGACTAGCGGGACCTCAAGAGACCCAGTACTTC CASSLAGLAGPQETQYF
. TRBJ2-1 TRBD2 TRBV28 TGTGCCAGCAGTTTAGGAAGCGGGGCTTCCTACAATGAGCAGTTCTTC CASSLGSGASYNEQFF
many TRBJ2-1 . TRBV11-3 TGTGCCAGCAGCTTAGCCCACGAACATGAGCAGTTCTTC CASSLAHEHEQFF
many TRBJ2-7 . TRBV20-1 TGCAGTGCTAGAGACCCTAGATCATCCACCTACGAGCAGTACTTC CSARDPRSSTYEQYF
few TRBJ2-2 TRBD2 TRBV27 TGTGCCAGCAGGACGGGGGGGGTGAACACCGGGGAGCTGTTTTTT CASRTGGVNTGELFF
many TRBJ2-1 TRBD2 TRBV5-1 TGCGCCAGCAGTTACGCTAGCGGAGCCTACAATGAGCAGTTCTTC CASSYASGAYNEQFF
. TRBJ2-1 . TRBV7-6 TGTGCCAGCAGCCCGGTACTGGACAGCCCCTTTTACAATGAGCAGTTCTTC CASSPVLDSPFYNEQFF
many TRBJ2-1 . TRBV4-1 TGCGCCAGCAGCCACCCCAGGACCACCTCCTACAATGAGCAGTTCTTC CASSHPRTTSYNEQFF
many TRBJ1-2 TRBD1 TRBV20-1 TGCAGTACAGAGGGCCTGGGACAGGGGATCTCTGGCTACACCTTC CSTEGLGQGISGYTF
. TRBJ2-7 TRBD2 TRBV20-1 TGCAGTGCAAGACTAGCGGGAGTTAGCGAGCAGTACTTC CSARLAGVSEQYF
. TRBJ2-1 TRBD2 TRBV20-1 TGCAGTGCCCAACCCCCCCTACTAGCGTACAATGAGCAGTTCTTC CSAQPPLLAYNEQFF
many TRBJ1-1 . TRBV5-1 TGCGCCAGCAGCCTCGGGCCTACGAACACTGAAGCTTTCTTT CASSLGPTNTEAFF
many TRBJ1-5 . TRBV28 TGTGCCAGCAGTTTAAGGGCCCCCGGGCGGGGTCAGCCCCAGCATTTT CASSLRAPGRGQPQHF
many TRBJ1-6 . TRBV15 TGTGCCACCACTACCTCCCGGAATTCACCCCTCCACTTT CATTTSRNSPLHF
many TRBJ2-1 . TRBV12-3/TRBV12-4 TGTGCCAGCAGTTTAATGGCCCCCTCAGAGGAGCAGTTCTTC CASSLMAPSEEQFF
. TRBJ1-5 TRBD1 TRBV6-5 TGTGCCAGCAGTTTAAACCGGGACAGGGAAAAATATAGCAATCAGCCCCAGCATTTT CASSLNRDREKYSNQPQHF
. TRBJ1-2 TRBD1 TRBV3-1 TGTGCCAGCAGCCAAGGGGACAGGAGAGCTGGCTACACCTTC CASSQGDRRAGYTF
. TRBJ1-4 . TRBV7-9 TGTGCCAGCAGCTTAGCGACAGCTCGGGGTGAAAAACTGTTTTTT CASSLATARGEKLFF
. TRBJ1-2 . TRBV5-1 TGCGCCAGCAGCTCGTCAGATGAAGATGGCTACACCTTC CASSSSDEDGYTF
few TRBJ2-7 TRBD2 TRBV18 TGTGCCAGCTCACAGAGGACTAGCGGGGGGACCTACGAGCAGTACTTC CASSQRTSGGTYEQYF
few TRBJ1-6 TRBD1 TRBV30 TGTGCCTGGAGCCTCGGGACAGCCGCTAATTCACCCCTCCACTTT CAWSLGTAANSPLHF
. TRBJ1-4 . TRBV20-1 TGCAGTGCTAAGGACAGAACTAATGAAAAACTGTTTTTT CSAKDRTNEKLFF
many TRBJ2-7 TRBD2 TRBV4-2 TGTGCCAGCAGCCACGGACTAGCGGTATCCTACGAGCAGTACTTC CASSHGLAVSYEQYF
. TRBJ2-1 . TRBV20-1 TGCAGTGCAAAATTCCTAGTGGGTGAGCAGTTCTTC CSAKFLVGEQFF
. TRBJ2-2 . TRBV27 TGTGCCAGCAGTTTATGGGGCGGGACCCTTGCAACCGGGGAGCTGTTTTTT CASSLWGGTLATGELFF
many TRBJ2-3 . TRBV21-1 TGTGCCAGCAGCTCAAAGCTGGGGGGGGAGAGCACAGATACGCAGTATTTT CASSSKLGGESTDTQYF
. TRBJ1-5 . TRBV28 TGTGCCAGCAGAACCTTGGGGGGGTTTAGCAATCAGCCCCAGCATTTT CASRTLGGFSNQPQHF
. TRBJ2-5 TRBD2 TRBV7-2 TGTGCCAGCAGCTTATCGGTGCGGGGGGGCTTAGAGACCCAGTACTTC CASSLSVRGGLETQYF
. TRBJ2-1 TRBD2 TRBV2 TGTGCCAGTCGGGAGGGCGGATACAATGAGCAGTTCTTC CASREGGYNEQFF
. TRBJ2-2 TRBD2 TRBV10-3 TGTGCCGCCCGAAGAGGGGAGGGGACCGGGGAGCTGTTTTTT CAARRGEGTGELFF
. TRBJ2-3 . TRBV6-6 TGTGCCAGCAGTACCCCGACAGATACGCAGTATTTT CASSTPTDTQYF
. TRBJ2-7 . TRBV20-1 TGCAGTGCTAGTTGGTTCCGGCAGTCCGTCTACGAGCAGTACTTC CSASWFRQSVYEQYF
. TRBJ2-7 . TRBV7-9 TGTGCCAGCAGCTTCGAAGGGCCCCGCGAGCAGTACTTC CASSFEGPREQYF
. TRBJ2-5 . TRBV30 TGTGCCTGGAGGGGGGTTACGAAGGGGACCCAGTACTTC CAWRGVTKGTQYF
many TRBJ2-3 TRBD2 TRBV20-1 TGCAGTGAGGAGCGGGGGGCGGTGGATACGCAGTATTTT CSEERGAVDTQYF
. TRBJ2-7 TRBD2 TRBV20-1 TGCAGTGCTCCGGGACTAGCGGGAGGTTACGAGCAGTACTTC CSAPGLAGGYEQYF
many TRBJ2-3 TRBD2 TRBV10-3 TGTGCCATCAGTACTAGCGGGAGGGCCTACGATACGCAGTATTTT CAISTSGRAYDTQYF
. TRBJ2-1 . TRBV6-1 TGTGCCAGCAGTGACACGGGGACGCCTGGCAATGAGCAGTTCTTC CASSDTGTPGNEQFF
. TRBJ2-7 TRBD2 TRBV12-5 TGTGCTAGTGGTTTGTCCACCGGGACTAGCGGCTCCTACGAGCAGTACTTC CASGLSTGTSGSYEQYF
. TRBJ2-1 . TRBV5-1 TGCGCCAGCAGTCGGGACACAGGAGAGTCCTACAATGAGCAGTTCTTC CASSRDTGESYNEQFF
few TRBJ2-1 . TRBV28 TGTGCCAGCAGTTTTTCGGTGGAGGTTATGGACAATGAGCAGTTCTTC CASSFSVEVMDNEQFF
. TRBJ2-3 TRBD2 TRBV11-3 TGTGCCAGCAGCTTAGATTCGACTAGCAGAAGCACAGATACGCAGTATTTT CASSLDSTSRSTDTQYF
. TRBJ1-6 . TRBV29-1 TGCAGCGTTGGAGACGGGGGGAATAATTCACCCCTCCACTTT CSVGDGGNNSPLHF
few TRBJ2-5 TRBD1 TRBV5-1 TGCGCCAGCAGCTGGGGACAGAAAGAGACCCAGTACTTC CASSWGQKETQYF
. TRBJ2-1 . TRBV5-1 TGCGCCAGCAGCTTTCAGGTTGGGCATGAGCAGTTCTTC CASSFQVGHEQFF
few TRBJ1-5 TRBD1 TRBV20-1 TGCAGTGCTAGAGTTGTCGGACAGGGAGGGATTGAACAGCCCCAGCATTTT CSARVVGQGGIEQPQHF
many TRBJ2-5 TRBD1 TRBV12-3/TRBV12-4 TGTGCCAGCAGTTTAGGGACAGGGGTAGAGACCCAGTACTTC CASSLGTGVETQYF
. TRBJ1-6 TRBD1 TRBV29-1 TGCAGCGTTGAATTGGGACAGGGGGGAGGCTCACCCCTCCACTTT CSVELGQGGGSPLHF
many TRBJ2-1 . TRBV20-1 TGCAGTGCTAGAGATTTCCGTGAGCAGTTCTTC CSARDFREQFF
. TRBJ2-5 TRBD2 TRBV4-2 TGTGCCAGCAGCCAAGATTTGGGACTAGCGGGGGAGGACGGGGAGACCCAGTACTTC CASSQDLGLAGEDGETQYF
once TRBJ1-1 . TRBV5-1 TGCGCCAGCAGCTTAGCAGGGCTGAGTGGAGCTTTCTTT CASSLAGLSGAFF
. TRBJ1-3 TRBD1 TRBV6-5 TGTGCCGGCAGCCCAGGGGGCTTTGGAAACACCATATATTTT CAGSPGGFGNTIYF
. TRBJ2-5 . TRBV6-1 TGTGCCAGCAGTGTAGAGATACAGGGAGGGGATGAGCAGTACTTC CASSVEIQGGDEQYF
. TRBJ2-1 TRBD2 TRBV10-2 TGCGCCAGCAGTGGTGGTTGGGTGCGGGGGGGCTACAATGAGCAGTTCTTC CASSGGWVRGGYNEQFF